Following are 28 T cell receptor beta chains from one sample sequenced in a study of shared clonotypes between healthy human individuals. The assay was immunoSEQ multiplex PCR, and TCRdb's table has in-frame clones only and misses some. The sample holds approximately 720,000 clones, about 91% seen once. Terminally differentiated effector memory CD45RA+ cells were excluded from the naive CD8 cells, which were CD45RO-negative and positively selected for CCR7. Sequenced material: naive CD8+ T cells sorted from blood. These receptors were collected from a man aged 25-45 years in good health.

This rearrangement joins TRBV28 to TRBJ2-1; 13 bases map to TRBD2. CDR1 is MDHEN, CDR2 SYDVKM, per germline. With V trimmed by 5 bases and J by 12 bases, 10 bases remained unmatched. The CDR3 has 15 residues. The CDR3 DNA reads as TGTGCCAGCAGTCCAAGACTAGCGGGAGGAGGTTGGCAGTTCTTC. Translated: CASSPRLAGGGWQFF.

The chain uses TRBV5-1 and TRBJ2-7; 11 bases match TRBD2. Losses at the gene ends were 2 bases for V and 3 bases for J; bases not matched to a gene: 4. The germline CDR1 and CDR2 sequences are SGHRS and YFSETQ. The CDR3 covers 15 residues. CDR3: CASSLLAGENYEQYF. Here the CDR3 DNA reads TGCGCCAGCAGCTTACTAGCGGGAGAAAACTACGAGCAGTACTTC.

This chain connects TRBV7-9 to TRBJ2-1; D might be TRBD2 (5 bases). Looked up from germline, CDR1 is SEHNR and CDR2 is FQNEAQ (reference sequence). The CDR3 spans 16 residues. The germline V and J ends were trimmed by 4 bases and 8 bases, with 21 bases remaining between them. Written as DNA, the CDR3 is TGTGCCAGCAGCTACGTGGACTCGGCCGTGAGCGATGAGCAGTTCTTC. This gives the protein CASSYVDSAVSDEQFF.

The chain is built from TRBV14 and TRBJ2-7, with D uncertain. Germline assignment: CDR1 SGHDN and CDR2 FVKESK. The ends were cut back, 4 bases at V and 7 bases at J, with 14 bases in the middle. This CDR3 spans 13 amino acids. This CDR3 reads CASSPLGSLEQYF. The CDR3 bases are TGTGCCAGCAGCCCCCTTGGCAGCCTAGAGCAGTACTTC.

The V and J genes are TRBV6-1 and TRBJ2-6; D is ambiguous. The ends were cut back, 2 bases at V and 0 bases at J, with 17 bases in the middle. Germline V gene lookup returns CDR1 MNHNS and CDR2 SASEGT. The CDR3 has 19 residues. The CDR3 sequence: CASSERAPWSSSGANVLTF. The CDR3 coding sequence is TGTGCCAGCAGTGAAAGGGCACCCTGGAGCAGCTCTGGGGCCAACGTCCTGACTTTC.

The chain recombines TRBV7-9 with TRBJ2-7, with D unclear. The CDR3 runs 13 residues. V was trimmed by 5 bases and J by 6 bases, leaving 14 bases between them. CDR1 and CDR2 (germline): SEHNR, FQNEAQ (reference sequence). CDR3 sequence (DNA): TGTGCCAGCAGCCCACCACACAAGGCCGAGCAGTACTTC. Residues: CASSPPHKAEQYF. Looking up the rest from reference TRBV7-9 and TRBJ2-7 gives the full variable domain: DTGVSQNPRHKITKRGQNVTFRCDPISEHNRLYWYRQTLGQGPEFLTYFQNEAQLEKSRLLSDRFSAERPKGSFSTLEIQRTEQGDSAMYLCASSPPHKAEQYFGPGTRLTVT.

The rearrangement links TRBV7-9 to TRBJ2-1, with D hard to call. In germline, CDR1 is SEHNR, CDR2 FQNEAQ (reference sequence). V was trimmed by 2 bases and J by 5 bases, leaving 10 bases between them. The CDR3 is 14 amino acids. The CDR3 reads CASSLSSSNNEQFF. The CDR3 DNA sequence: TGTGCCAGCAGCTTATCATCTAGTAACAATGAGCAGTTCTTC.

V is TRBV11-2 and J is TRBJ2-5; TRBD2 matches 9 bases. CDR1 is SGHAT and CDR2 is FQNNGV in the germline V gene. There are 16 residues in the CDR3. V was clipped by 2 bases and J by 5 bases; unmatched bases: 9. CDR3 protein: CASSLWASGDVETQYF. CDR3 DNA: TGTGCCAGCAGCTTATGGGCTAGCGGGGATGTTGAGACCCAGTACTTC.

V and J are TRBV7-6 and TRBJ2-7, with TRBD1 matching 7 bases. CDR1 and CDR2 from the germline V gene are SGHVS and FNYEAQ. V was clipped by 4 bases and J by 5 bases; unmatched bases: 8. The CDR3 covers 14 residues. CDR3 sequence (DNA): TGTGCCAGCAGCTGGACAGGTCCGTCCGACGAGCAGTACTTC. Protein product: CASSWTGPSDEQYF.

The chain couples TRBV29-1 to TRBJ2-5; the D gene is possibly TRBD2 (7 bases). CDR1 is SQVTM, CDR2 ANQGSEA, per germline. V shed 2 bases and J shed 4 bases, with 11 bases lying between them. The CDR3 extends over 13 amino acids. In DNA form, the CDR3 reads TGCAGCGTTGAATTGGGAGGGGGAGAGACCCAGTACTTC. Its protein is CSVELGGGETQYF.

The chain carries TRBV28 and TRBJ1-3; D unclear. CDR3 length: 15 amino acids. Per germline, CDR1 MDHEN and CDR2 SYDVKM. V lost 6 bases and J 0 bases, leaving 12 bases between the germline ends. The CDR3 is CASSQTRDSGNTIYF. The DNA for the CDR3 is TGTGCCAGCAGCCAGACGCGCGACTCTGGAAACACCATATATTTT.

The chain joins TRBV4-1 to TRBJ2-7, with D possibly being TRBD1 (5 bases). V shed 0 bases and J shed 3 bases, with 12 bases lying between them. The CDR3 length is 15 residues. Per germline, CDR1 MGHRA and CDR2 YSYEKL. CDR3 loop: CASSQDLGPLYEQYF. CDR3 in DNA: TGCGCCAGCAGCCAAGATCTGGGGCCCCTCTACGAGCAGTACTTC.

The rearrangement links TRBV11-2 to TRBJ2-3; TRBD1 aligns across 11 bases. With 4 bases clipped from V and 2 bases from J, the junction kept 11 bases outside the gene matches. There are 18 residues in the CDR3. CDR1 is SGHAT, CDR2 FQNNGV, per germline. CDR3 residues: CASSSGTGGAPSTDTQYF. In nucleotides, the CDR3 is TGTGCCAGCAGCTCTGGGACAGGGGGTGCCCCCTCCACAGATACGCAGTATTTT.

The V call is TRBV10-2, the J call TRBJ2-7; the match to TRBD2 covers 10 bases. Germline-derived CDR1 and CDR2 are WSHSY and SAAADI. This CDR3 region has 15 residues. Trimming at V came to 3 bases and at J to 2 bases, leaving 4 bases not matched to a gene. The CDR3 nucleotides read TGCGCCAGCAGTGATACTAGCGGGGCCCCCTACGAGCAGTACTTC. This sequence encodes CASSDTSGAPYEQYF.

This clone was seen once. The V call is TRBV19, the J call TRBJ2-5; a weak D match, TRBD1 (6 bases). V was trimmed by 3 bases and J by 2 bases, leaving 13 bases between them. The CDR3 contains 15 residues. Looked up from germline, CDR1 is LNHDA and CDR2 is SQIVND (reference sequence). The CDR3 nucleotides are TGTGCCAGTAGTATTGGAGGACAGACACAAGAGACCCAGTACTTC. Translation: CASSIGGQTQETQYF.

The J gene is TRBJ2-3, the V gene TRBV21-1; no check of the table's D call, TRBD1, against the DNA was made. TRBV21-1 is an annotated pseudogene. The CDR3 totals 12 residues. CDR3 nucleotides: TGTGCCAGCAGCGAACGGCAGGGGACGCAGTATTTT. Translating gives CASSERQGTQYF.

About this clone: The sample carries other DNA sequences with the same CDR3. The chain combines TRBV7-9 with TRBJ2-1; D not certain. Germline V gene data show CDR1 as SEHNR and CDR2 as FQNEAQ (reference sequence). CDR3 length: 12 residues. Trimming left V 3 bases short and J 7 bases short, with 7 bases between. Here the CDR3 reads CASSLAPNEQFF. The CDR3 region has the DNA TGTGCCAGCAGCTTGGCTCCAAATGAGCAGTTCTTC.

V gene TRBV6-4 combines with J gene TRBJ2-1, with 8 bases aligning to TRBD1. CDR3 length: 14 residues. Trimming removed 6 bases from V and 7 bases from J; junction bases left unmatched: 8. Germline V CDR1 and CDR2: MRHNA, SNTAGT. The CDR3 loop is CASRKTGVTNEQFF. As DNA, the CDR3 is TGTGCCAGCAGAAAGACAGGGGTGACTAATGAGCAGTTCTTC.

This clone was seen just once. The chain combines TRBV6-1 with TRBJ2-2; unclear D gene. The CDR3 has 14 amino acids. The germline CDR1 and CDR2 sequences are MNHNS and SASEGT. V was pared by 4 bases and J by 4 bases, with 10 bases between. CDR3 protein: CASSGILPTGELFF. CDR3 DNA: TGTGCCAGCAGTGGAATCCTCCCCACCGGGGAGCTGTTTTTT.

V gene TRBV27 combines with J gene TRBJ2-1, with TRBD2 identical over 8 bases. Germline CDR1 is MNHEY and CDR2 is SMNVEV (reference sequence). The CDR3 runs 19 residues. The ends lost 2 bases at V and 9 bases at J; junction bases unmatched: 21. The CDR3 reads CASSLGYFLAGSLGAEQFF. The DNA for the CDR3 is TGTGCCAGCAGTTTAGGGTATTTTCTAGCGGGCTCTTTAGGTGCTGAGCAGTTCTTC.

V and J are TRBV7-6 and TRBJ2-7; TRBD1 might be the D (6 bases). This CDR3 is built from 15 residues. Trimming stripped 0 bases from V and 5 bases from J, with 14 bases between. Germline assignment: CDR1 SGHVS and CDR2 FNYEAQ. DNA of the CDR3: TGTGCCAGCAGCTTAGCGGGGGATGGGGGCAACGAGCAGTACTTC. This codes for CASSLAGDGGNEQYF. The entire variable domain, with the rest obtained from reference TRBV7-6 and TRBJ2-7, is as follows: GAGVSQSPRYKVTKRGQDVALRCDPISGHVSLYWYRQALGQGPEFLTYFNYEAQQDKSGLPNDRFSAERPEGSISTLTIQRTEQRDSAMYRCASSLAGDGGNEQYFGPGTRLTVT.

This chain connects TRBV29-1 to TRBJ2-7, with 8 bases that match TRBD1. J gave up 3 bases and V 2 bases, and 9 bases lay outside the gene matches. This CDR3 region has 15 residues. Germline assignment: CDR1 SQVTM and CDR2 ANQGSEA. The DNA for the CDR3 is TGCAGCGTTGAATATTTAGGACAGGGAGTCTACGAGCAGTACTTC. Encoded protein: CSVEYLGQGVYEQYF.

The DNA of the CDR3 is TGTGCCAGCAGCTCCATCTCGAATGAGCAGTTCTTC. Translation: CASSSISNEQFF. The chain links TRBV11-2 to TRBJ2-1; D gene uncertain. This CDR3 has 12 residues. From germline, CDR1 is SGHAT and CDR2 FQNNGV. V lost 4 bases to trimming and J lost 7 bases, with 8 bases between them.

The genes are TRBV9 and TRBJ2-3; no reliable D call. Germline CDR1 and CDR2: SGDLS and YYNGEE. V was trimmed by 1 base and J by 6 bases, leaving 9 bases between them. The CDR3 is 13 residues long. CDR3 sequence (DNA): TGTGCCAGCAGCGTATCCATCAGCGATACGCAGTATTTT. Encoded protein: CASSVSISDTQYF.

This clone was picked up one time. The chain couples TRBV7-9 to TRBJ2-1, with D hard to call. Germline V gene lookup returns CDR1 SEHNR and CDR2 FQNEAQ (reference sequence). V was clipped by 5 bases and J by 2 bases, with 10 bases between them. The CDR3 is 14 residues long. The CDR3 loop is CASSPPVTYNEQFF. For the CDR3, the DNA is TGTGCCAGCAGCCCGCCTGTCACCTACAATGAGCAGTTCTTC.

The J gene is TRBJ2-3, the V gene TRBV2; TRBD1 matches 8 bases. With V trimmed by 2 bases and J by 1 base, 2 bases remained unmatched. Germline V lookup: CDR1 SNHLY, CDR2 FYNNEI. There are 15 residues in the CDR3. The CDR3 loop is CASSEKTGGTDTQYF. Written as DNA, the CDR3 is TGTGCCAGCAGTGAAAAGACAGGGGGCACAGATACGCAGTATTTT.

The V and J genes are TRBV29-1 and TRBJ2-7, with a possible D match to TRBD1 (6 bases). The CDR3 consists of 14 residues. Germline values: CDR1 SQVTM, CDR2 ANQGSEA. Trimming stripped 0 bases from V and 3 bases from J, with 12 bases between. The CDR3 region has the DNA TGCAGCGTTGAAGATCTCGCCAGGGGCTACGAGCAGTACTTC. This codes for CSVEDLARGYEQYF.

As regards this clone: Other DNA sequences in this specimen translate into the identical CDR3. The rearrangement uses TRBV11-2 and TRBJ2-7; the match to TRBD2 covers 7 bases. Trimming cost V 1 base and J 0 bases; bases outside gene matches: 3. This CDR3 region has 15 residues. CDR1 and CDR2 from the germline V gene are SGHAT and FQNNGV. For the CDR3, the DNA is TGTGCCAGCAGCTTAGGGGGCGGGAGCTCCTACGAGCAGTACTTC. It encodes CASSLGGGSSYEQYF.